The present TCR beta chain was sequenced within a study of neurological immune-mediated disorders (dated by TCRdb to 2018 to 2020). Study-wide context: Of the approximately 35 multiple sclerosis patients, about 30 had relapsing-remitting MS and 3 had secondary progressive MS. Using UMI-based sequencing, the study compared peripheral blood TCR-beta repertoires from patients with HTLV-I-associated myelopathy (HAM/TSP), patients with multiple sclerosis, and healthy controls. The approximately 96 TCR-beta libraries covered PBMC samples along with longitudinal samples, technical triplicates, and paired sorted CD4+ and CD8+ T-cell subsets. The cohort was made up of approximately 71 subjects, consisting of roughly 14 HAM/TSP patients, 35 or so multiple sclerosis patients and around 20 healthy controls. General findings and caveats noted by the study authors: TCR clonal expansion was highest in HAM/TSP patients and lowest in MS patients, with MS patients falling below even healthy controls. Expanded clones from different subjects shared no identical CDR3 amino acid sequences, which suggests that TCR-beta repertoires were private in all groups. The MS cluster showed no association with clinical or MRI features, and the authors stated that larger cohorts are needed. In phylogenetic analysis, the repertoires of 18 of 34 MS patients grouped into a cluster of related CDR3 sequences, which suggests a possible signature at the repertoire level.

The cysteine opens and the phenylalanine closes a CDR3 of 14 amino acids. Only the CDR3 DNA is retained, 42 bases long and in frame from the first base. Based on the germline V gene, the CDR1 and CDR2 sequences are SGHTA and FQGTGA. V is clipped by 3 bases and J by 5 bases, and the sequence between their germline boundaries is 13 bases long. This clonotype occurred many times. Its recognized antigen is unknown. It has no much larger one-base neighbor in the sample; base qualities were not kept. For unsorted PBMC libraries, 2 million PBMCs were used after storage in RNAlater at -80 degrees C until RNA extraction. The multiple sclerosis patients were enrolled in a US clinical protocol that evaluated disease progression with magnetic resonance imaging. Peripheral blood was subjected to Ficoll-Hypaque density gradient centrifugation to isolate PBMCs, which were then cryopreserved in liquid nitrogen. cDNA was synthesized by template-switch 5'RACE using a primer carrying a 10-nucleotide random unique molecular identifier by which each TCR transcript was tagged. Over 160 million TCR-beta sequences, covering 15-18 subjects, were produced in each sequencing run. The RNeasy kit was used to extract total RNA. The KAPA Real-time Library Amplification kit was used to amplify TCR-beta VDJ regions with primers targeting the TCR constant region and the 5'RACE anchor. A first PCR added sample indexes and Illumina adaptors, after which a second PCR increased the library yield. After purification with Ampure beads, the TCR product of roughly 650 bp was size-selected on a 2% E-gel SizeSelection system. Before pooling, library quality was checked on a Bioanalyzer, concentration was measured with Qubit, and libraries were quantified with the Kapa Library Quantification kit. An Illumina HiSeq 2500 was used to sequence the libraries paired-end at 2 x 150 bp. To increase sequence diversity, roughly 24-32% phiX was spiked into each library pool. As for the authors' bioinformatics: The UMI-based MiGEC pipeline processed quality-filtered reads and removed over 75% of raw TCR sequences during error correction. IMGT germline references were used for alignment of VDJ genes, and clonotypes were defined by a unique CDR3 amino acid sequence together with V-J genes. VDJtools evaluated clonal expansion, Shannon diversity and CDR3 relatedness (CalcPairwiseDistances, ClusterSamples); CLCbio workbench built phylogenetic trees. Expanded clones were defined as having at least 8 unique UMIs, based on coefficient-of-variation modelling across technical triplicates. TCRdb took the public reads, trimmed them with fastp at Q25, ran MiXCR for clone calling and kept in-frame beta chains. Rows with one shared CDR3 protein collapse into an entry with the most common genes and DNA. These V and J calls originate from TCRdb's pipeline instead of the authors' own analysis. Within this sample are approximately 68,000 distinct CDR3 sequences, with around 4.8% of them counted one time only. The ten most abundant clones make up about 2% of the sample.

Sequenced sample: PBMCs. The chain joins TRBV7-3 to TRBJ2-5, with a weak D call of TRBD2 (5 bases match). This clonotype originated in a woman aged 70-85 years with multiple sclerosis. This receptor carries the CDR3 CASSFSSGGETQYF. The DNA sequence is TGTGCCAGCAGCTTTAGTTCCGGCGGGGAGACCCAGTACTTC.